The 15 T cell receptor beta chains below were found in one sample sequenced in a study of cytomegalovirus exposure and HLA in healthy donors. Primers: 60 Vbeta forward and 13 Jbeta reverse. Produced via immunoSEQ multiplex PCR; TCRdb's table is partial and in-frame only. The sample contains about 130,000 clones, around 75% of which appear only once. The specimen sequenced was PBMCs. The receptors originated from a man in his forties in good health and CMV-seronegative.

The chain is built from TRBV14 and TRBJ1-1; a weak D match, TRBD1 (5 bases). This CDR3 has 13 amino acids. The ends were cut back, 5 bases at V and 1 base at J, with 8 bases in the middle. Germline CDR1 is SGHDN and CDR2 is FVKESK. The CDR3 nucleotides are TGTGCCAGCAGCAGGACACCGAACACTGAAGCTTTCTTT. Translation gives CASSRTPNTEAFF.

This sequence joins TRBV5-1 and TRBJ1-1; no definite D call. Germline V gene data show CDR1 as SGHRS and CDR2 as YFSETQ. The CDR3 length is 15 residues. Trimming took 1 base from V and 1 from J, leaving 11 bases between them. The chain's CDR3 is CASSLQVGGNTEAFF. For the CDR3, the DNA is TGCGCCAGCAGCTTGCAGGTTGGTGGGAACACTGAAGCTTTCTTT. The variable domain in full, with the rest retrieved from reference TRBV5-1 and TRBJ1-1, is KAGVTQTPRYLIKTRGQQVTLSCSPISGHRSVSWYQQTPGQGLQFLFEYFSETQRNKGNFPGRFSGRQFSNSRSEMNVSTLELGDSALYLCASSLQVGGNTEAFFGQGTRLTVV.

DNA of the CDR3: TGTGCCAGCGGTGGGGGAGGCACTGAAGCTTTCTTT. Translation: CASGGGGTEAFF. J is TRBJ1-1 and V is TRBV7-6; D may be TRBD1 (5 bases). V lost 8 bases and J lost 4, with 11 bases in between. There are 12 residues in the CDR3. Germline lookup yields CDR1 SGHVS and CDR2 FNYEAQ.

The rearrangement links TRBV19 to TRBJ1-3; D uncertain. Germline V lookup: CDR1 LNHDA, CDR2 SQIVND (reference sequence). V lost 8 bases to trimming and J lost 0 bases, with 11 bases between them. The CDR3 is made up of 14 amino acids. DNA of the CDR3: TGTGCCAGTGGGAGGGCCTCCTCTGGAAACACCATATATTTT. Encoded protein: CASGRASSGNTIYF.

The V and J genes are TRBV19 and TRBJ2-3; weak D call: TRBD2 (5 bases). The CDR3 length is 15 residues. Trimming pared 6 bases from V and 2 bases from J, leaving 15 bases between. CDR1 and CDR2 (germline): LNHDA, SQIVND (reference sequence). The CDR3: CASSPATTVTDTQYF. CDR3 coding DNA: TGTGCCAGTAGCCCCGCGACTACCGTCACAGATACGCAGTATTTT.

The chain uses TRBV19 and TRBJ2-3, with 9 bases identical to TRBD1. V shed 4 bases and J 2 bases; nucleotides not matched to a gene: 1. The length of the CDR3 is 14 residues. The V gene's germline CDR1 is LNHDA and CDR2 SQIVND (reference sequence). The CDR3 sequence: CASSRDRVTDTQYF. In nucleotides, the CDR3 is TGTGCCAGTAGTAGGGACAGGGTCACAGATACGCAGTATTTT.

This chain connects TRBV7-2 to TRBJ1-1; D gene unclear. CDR3 length: 17 amino acids. Germline V lookup: CDR1 SGHTA, CDR2 FQGNSA. V was cut by 8 bases and J by 7 bases, with 29 bases left in between. The CDR3 loop is CASGLLGGRGRENEAFF. The CDR3 DNA reads TGTGCCAGCGGTTTGCTTGGAGGACGCGGGAGGGAAAATGAAGCTTTCTTT.

The chain carries TRBV2 and TRBJ1-2; D may be TRBD1 (6 bases). Germline CDR1 and CDR2: SNHLY and FYNNEI. This CDR3 is built from 15 residues. Deletions cut 3 bases from V and 5 bases from J, with 16 bases between. This CDR3 is CASSDTGSLGYGYTF. In nucleotides, the CDR3 is TGTGCCAGCAGTGACACAGGGAGTTTGGGGTATGGCTACACCTTC.

The J gene is TRBJ1-6, the V gene TRBV30, with TRBD1 identical over 7 bases. CDR3 size: 13 residues. V lost 4 bases to trimming and J lost 5 bases; unmatched junction nucleotides: 2. From germline, CDR1 is GTSNPN and CDR2 SVGIG (reference sequence). The CDR3 reads CAWTGQNNSPLHF. In nucleotides, the CDR3 is TGTGCCTGGACGGGACAGAATAATTCACCCCTCCACTTT.

The rearrangement joins TRBV27 to TRBJ2-3; tentatively, D is TRBD2 (5 bases). There are 14 residues in the CDR3. The ends were cut back, 0 bases at V and 6 bases at J, with 10 bases in the middle. Per the germline V gene, CDR1 is MNHEY and CDR2 is SMNVEV (reference sequence). CDR3 sequence: CASSLSTQRDTQYF. CDR3 sequence (DNA): TGTGCCAGCAGTTTATCGACCCAGCGGGATACGCAGTATTTT.

This rearrangement joins TRBV10-1 to TRBJ1-1; perhaps TRBD1 as D (6 bases). The length of the CDR3 is 21 residues. Trimming left V 2 bases short and J 0 bases short, with 28 bases between. Per germline, CDR1 WNHNN and CDR2 SYGVQD (reference sequence). The CDR3 loop reads CASSEPRGGGASGRLNTEAFF. As DNA, the CDR3 is TGCGCCAGCAGTGAGCCGAGGGGGGGAGGGGCATCGGGCCGGCTGAACACTGAAGCTTTCTTT.

This clone was seen a handful of times. The genes are TRBV5-6 and TRBJ1-5; 7 bases fit TRBD1. The V and J ends lost 4 bases and 4 bases, in that order; junction bases with no gene match: 11. The CDR3 is 16 residues long. Germline V gene data show CDR1 as SGHDT and CDR2 as YYEEEE. CDR3 sequence reads: CASSPIGGGTNQPQHF. The CDR3 coding sequence is TGTGCCAGCAGCCCCATAGGAGGGGGCACTAATCAGCCCCAGCATTTT.

J is TRBJ2-7 and V is TRBV19; a possible D gene is TRBD1 (6 bases). The CDR3 is made up of 13 amino acids. V lost 3 bases, J lost 2 bases, and 8 bases lay in between. CDR1 and CDR2 from the germline V gene are LNHDA and SQIVND (reference sequence). The CDR3 region has the DNA TGTGCCAGTAGTATGGGGGCCCCCTACGAGCAGTACTTC. Encoded protein: CASSMGAPYEQYF.

A few counts support this clone. Other DNA variants within this sample encode the same CDR3. The chain combines TRBV30 with TRBJ1-1; 8 positions agree with TRBD1. CDR3 length equals 13 residues. CDR1 and CDR2 from the germline V gene are GTSNPN and SVGIG (reference sequence). The ends lost 0 bases at V and 4 bases at J; junction bases unmatched: 1. DNA of the CDR3: TGTGCCTGGAGTGTAACAGGGGGCACTGAAGCTTTCTTT. Protein sequence: CAWSVTGGTEAFF.

The rearrangement links TRBV19 to TRBJ2-3, with D possibly being TRBD2 (6 bases). CDR1 is LNHDA, CDR2 SQIVND, per germline (reference sequence). V was clipped by 4 bases and J by 10 bases, with 12 bases between them. This CDR3 contains 12 residues. CDR3 residues: CASSTAWEAQYF. In nucleotides, the CDR3 is TGTGCCAGTAGTACGGCATGGGAGGCGCAGTATTTT.